This T cell receptor beta chain is from a study of blood T cell repertoires in COVID-19. Assay: immunoSEQ multiplex PCR; the TCRdb copy retains only in-frame clones and omits some. The sample lists more than 85,000 clones; 90% were seen once. Germline trimming cut 3 bases from V and 4 bases from J; bases unmatched to any gene: 8. Per the germline V gene, CDR1 is SGHRS and CDR2 is YFSETQ. The length of the CDR3 is 16 residues. Sequenced sample: peripheral blood. The chain joins TRBV5-1 to TRBJ1-1, with 11 bases that match TRBD1. The receptor was isolated from a man aged 55 to 70 with acute or convalescent COVID-19. The CDR3 loop is CASSWAGTGGGTEAFF. CDR3 bases: TGCGCCAGCAGCTGGGCCGGGACAGGGGGTGGCACTGAAGCTTTCTTT.